This T cell receptor (beta chain) was identified during a study of regulatory T cells in long-lasting Graves disease. Time point of the sample: persistent/refractory GD, antithyroid drugs over 5 years with positive TRAb. Extracted PBMC RNA gave rise to the TCR library. A blood draw put around 9.1 milliliters of peripheral blood into EDTA tubes. Germline lookup yields CDR1 LGHNT and CDR2 FRNRAP. Trimming cost V 2 bases and J 0 bases; bases outside gene matches: 9. The CDR3 loop spans 17 amino acids. On this clonotype: Its antigen is currently unknown.

Points from the study as a whole: Repertoires from persistent disease leaned toward TRBV28, TRBJ1-2 and TRBJ2-5. Whereas new patients shared roughly 910 public clonotypes, persistent patients shared more, at 2,500 to 3,500.

Through Arm-PCR of CDR3 regions and iRepertoire HTBI primers, TCR beta libraries were built. Original handling: Segment identification across samples yielded about 60 TRBV and more than twelve TRBJ segments. A single record per CDR3 protein comes from TCRdb applying MiXCR to the multiplex PCR reads. TCRdb, rather than the study authors, made the V and J calls. The data show 500,000 to 700,000 distinct CDR3 sequences, about 32% seen once. The sample consisted of peripheral blood mononuclear cells (PBMCs), taken when the disease was refractory, from a patient treated with antithyroid drugs. The sequence was obtained from a female donor with Graves disease. The V call is TRBV12-5, the J call TRBJ2-7, with 8 positions matching TRBD2. The CDR3 protein is CASGLQSRGGSSYEQYF. CDR3 DNA sequence: TGTGCTAGTGGTTTGCAGTCGCGCGGGGGGAGCTCCTACGAGCAGTACTTC. The full variable domain, with the rest looked up from reference TRBV12-5 and TRBJ2-7, is DARVTQTPRHKVTEMGQEVTMRCQPILGHNTVFWYRQTMMQGLELLAYFRNRAPLDDSGMPKDRFSAEMPDATLATLKIQPSEPRDSAVYFCASGLQSRGGSSYEQYFGPGTRLTVT.